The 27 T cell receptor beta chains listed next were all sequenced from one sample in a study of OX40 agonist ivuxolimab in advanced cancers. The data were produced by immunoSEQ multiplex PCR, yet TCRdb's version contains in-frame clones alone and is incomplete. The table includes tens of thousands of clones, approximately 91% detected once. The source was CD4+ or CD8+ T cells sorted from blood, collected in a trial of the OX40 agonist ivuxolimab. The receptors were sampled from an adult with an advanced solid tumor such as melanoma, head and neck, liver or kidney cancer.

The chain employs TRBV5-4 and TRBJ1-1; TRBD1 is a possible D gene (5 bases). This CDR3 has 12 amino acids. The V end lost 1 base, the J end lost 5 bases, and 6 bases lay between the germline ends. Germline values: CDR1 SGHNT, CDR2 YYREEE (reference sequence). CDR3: CASSLRGTEAFF. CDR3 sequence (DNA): TGTGCCAGCAGCTTGAGGGGAACTGAAGCTTTCTTT.

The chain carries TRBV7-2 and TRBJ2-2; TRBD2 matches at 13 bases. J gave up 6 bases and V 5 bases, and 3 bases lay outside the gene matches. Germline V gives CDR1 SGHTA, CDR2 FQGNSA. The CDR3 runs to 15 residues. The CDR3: CASSVGLAGAGELFF. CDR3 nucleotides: TGTGCCAGCAGCGTCGGACTAGCGGGAGCCGGGGAGCTGTTTTTT.

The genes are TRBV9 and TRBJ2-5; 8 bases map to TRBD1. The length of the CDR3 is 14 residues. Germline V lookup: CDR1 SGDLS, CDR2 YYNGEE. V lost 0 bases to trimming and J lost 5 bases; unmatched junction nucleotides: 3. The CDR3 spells CASSVGQGKETQYF. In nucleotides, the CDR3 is TGTGCCAGCAGCGTAGGACAGGGGAAGGAGACCCAGTACTTC.

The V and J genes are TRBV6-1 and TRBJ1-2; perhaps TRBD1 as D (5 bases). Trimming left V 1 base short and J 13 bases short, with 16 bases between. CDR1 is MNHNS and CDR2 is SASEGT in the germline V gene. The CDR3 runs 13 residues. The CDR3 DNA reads TGTGCCAGCAGTGAAGTTCGTTTATCCAGGGCCACCTTC. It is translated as CASSEVRLSRATF.

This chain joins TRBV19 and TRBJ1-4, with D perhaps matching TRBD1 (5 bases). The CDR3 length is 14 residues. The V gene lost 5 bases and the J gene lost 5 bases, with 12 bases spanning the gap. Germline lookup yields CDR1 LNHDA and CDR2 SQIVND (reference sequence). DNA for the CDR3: TGTGCCAGTAGTTACGAGGGACGCAATGAAAAACTGTTTTTT. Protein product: CASSYEGRNEKLFF. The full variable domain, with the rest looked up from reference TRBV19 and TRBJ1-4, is DGGITQSPKYLFRKEGQNVTLSCEQNLNHDAMYWYRQDPGQGLRLIYYSQIVNDFQKGDIAEGYSVSREKKESFPLTVTSAQKNPTAFYLCASSYEGRNEKLFFGSGTQLSVL.

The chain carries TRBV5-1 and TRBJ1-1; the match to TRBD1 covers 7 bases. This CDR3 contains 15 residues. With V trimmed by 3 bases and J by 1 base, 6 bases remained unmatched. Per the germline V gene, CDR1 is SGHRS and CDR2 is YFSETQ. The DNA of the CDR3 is TGCGCCAGCAGCTCAACAGGGGCCTCGAACACTGAAGCTTTCTTT. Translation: CASSSTGASNTEAFF.

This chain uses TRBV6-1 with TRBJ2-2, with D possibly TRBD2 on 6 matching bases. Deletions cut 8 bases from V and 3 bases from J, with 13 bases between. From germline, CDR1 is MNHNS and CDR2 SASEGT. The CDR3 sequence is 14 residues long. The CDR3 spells CASRWEADTGELFF. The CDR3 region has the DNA TGTGCCAGCCGGTGGGAGGCGGACACCGGGGAGCTGTTTTTT.

The CDR3 loop reads CACRVTYLISATNEKLFF. CDR3 DNA sequence: TGTGCCTGCCGAGTAACTTACCTGATCTCTGCAACTAATGAAAAACTGTTTTTT. J is TRBJ1-4 and V is TRBV30; no firm D call. This CDR3 contains 18 residues. CDR1 and CDR2 (germline): GTSNPN, SVGIG (reference sequence). Trimming removed 6 bases from V and 0 bases from J, with 23 bases in between.

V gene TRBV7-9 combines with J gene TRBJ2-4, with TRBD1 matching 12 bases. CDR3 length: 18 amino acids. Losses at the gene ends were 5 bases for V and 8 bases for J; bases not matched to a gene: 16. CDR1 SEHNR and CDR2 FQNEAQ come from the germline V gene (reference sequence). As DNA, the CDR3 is TGTGCCAGCAGCCCCCACCGAGGGACAGGGGGCGCGGTGGACATTCAGTACTTC. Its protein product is CASSPHRGTGGAVDIQYF.

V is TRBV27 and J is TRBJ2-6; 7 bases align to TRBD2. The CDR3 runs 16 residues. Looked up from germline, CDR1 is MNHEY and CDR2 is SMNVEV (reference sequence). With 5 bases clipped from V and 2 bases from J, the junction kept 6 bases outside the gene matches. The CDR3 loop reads CASSGGERAGANVLTF. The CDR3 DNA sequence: TGTGCCAGCAGTGGGGGGGAAAGGGCTGGGGCCAACGTCCTGACTTTC.

CDR3 sequence reads: CASSLRGRYEQYF. DNA for the CDR3: TGTGCCAGCAGTTTGAGAGGGAGGTACGAGCAGTACTTC. This sequence joins TRBV6-5 and TRBJ2-7; perhaps TRBD2 as D (6 bases). Germline CDR1 is MNHEY and CDR2 is SVGAGI. CDR3 length: 13 residues. V lost 4 bases, J lost 4 bases, and 11 bases lay in between.

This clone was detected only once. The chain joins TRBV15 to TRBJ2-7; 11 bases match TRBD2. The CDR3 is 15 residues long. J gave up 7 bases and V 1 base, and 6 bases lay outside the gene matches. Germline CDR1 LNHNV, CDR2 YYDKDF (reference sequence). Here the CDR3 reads CATSRVYTSGGEQYF. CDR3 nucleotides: TGTGCCACCAGCAGAGTCTATACTAGCGGGGGAGAGCAGTACTTC.

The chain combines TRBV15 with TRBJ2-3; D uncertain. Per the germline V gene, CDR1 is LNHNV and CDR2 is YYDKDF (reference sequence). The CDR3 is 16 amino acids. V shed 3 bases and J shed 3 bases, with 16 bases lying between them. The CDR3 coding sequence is TGTGCCACCAGCAGGGGATATCAGGAGATAACAGATACGCAGTATTTT. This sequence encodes CATSRGYQEITDTQYF. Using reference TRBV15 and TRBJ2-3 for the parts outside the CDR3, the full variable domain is DAMVIQNPRYQVTQFGKPVTLSCSQTLNHNVMYWYQQKSSQAPKLLFHYYDKDFNNEADTPDNFQSRRPNTSFCFLDIRSPGLGDTAMYLCATSRGYQEITDTQYFGPGTRLTVL.

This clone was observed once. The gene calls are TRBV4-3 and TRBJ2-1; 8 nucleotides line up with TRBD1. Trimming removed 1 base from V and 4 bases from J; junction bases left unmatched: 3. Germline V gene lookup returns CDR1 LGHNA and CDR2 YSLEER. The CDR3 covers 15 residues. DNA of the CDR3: TGCGCCAGCAGCCAAGCCAGACAGGGGTACAATGAGCAGTTCTTC. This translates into CASSQARQGYNEQFF.

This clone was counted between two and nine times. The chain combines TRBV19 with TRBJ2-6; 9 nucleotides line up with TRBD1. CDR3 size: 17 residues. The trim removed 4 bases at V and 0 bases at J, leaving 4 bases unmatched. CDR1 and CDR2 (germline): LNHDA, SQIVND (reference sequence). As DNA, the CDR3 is TGTGCCAGTAGTAAGGGACAGGGATTCTCTGGGGCCAACGTCCTGACTTTC. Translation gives CASSKGQGFSGANVLTF.

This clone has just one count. The CDR3 nucleotides are TGTGCCAGTAGTCCGGGACAGGGGGCCTCGCAGCCCCAGCATTTT. It specifies CASSPGQGASQPQHF. The V and J genes are TRBV19 and TRBJ1-5; 12 bases fit TRBD1. There are 15 residues in the CDR3. V lost 5 bases and J lost 7; bases outside the gene matches: 6. In germline, CDR1 is LNHDA, CDR2 SQIVND (reference sequence).

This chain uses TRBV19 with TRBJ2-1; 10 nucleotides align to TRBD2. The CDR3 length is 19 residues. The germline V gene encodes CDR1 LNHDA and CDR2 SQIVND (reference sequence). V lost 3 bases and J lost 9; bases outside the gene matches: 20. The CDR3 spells CASSIRSGSGSGRAGEQFF. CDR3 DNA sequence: TGTGCCAGTAGTATTCGTAGTGGGTCAGGCAGCGGGAGGGCGGGTGAGCAGTTCTTC.

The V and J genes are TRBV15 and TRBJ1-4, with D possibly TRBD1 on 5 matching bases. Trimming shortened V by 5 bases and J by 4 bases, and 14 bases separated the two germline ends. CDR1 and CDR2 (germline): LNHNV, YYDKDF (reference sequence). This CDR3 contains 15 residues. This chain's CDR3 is CATSGQGRFNEKLFF. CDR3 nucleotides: TGTGCCACCAGCGGACAAGGACGGTTTAATGAAAAACTGTTTTTT.

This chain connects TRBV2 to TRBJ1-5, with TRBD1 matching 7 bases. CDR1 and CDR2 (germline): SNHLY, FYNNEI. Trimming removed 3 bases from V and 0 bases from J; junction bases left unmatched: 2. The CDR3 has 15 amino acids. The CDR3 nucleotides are TGTGCCAGCAGTGACAGGGGGAATAGCAATCAGCCCCAGCATTTT. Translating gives CASSDRGNSNQPQHF.

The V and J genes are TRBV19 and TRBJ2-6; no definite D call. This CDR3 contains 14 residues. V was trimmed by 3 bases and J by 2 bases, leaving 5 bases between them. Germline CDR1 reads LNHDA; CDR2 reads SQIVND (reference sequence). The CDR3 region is CASSMGTGANVLTF. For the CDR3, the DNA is TGTGCCAGTAGTATGGGGACTGGGGCCAACGTCCTGACTTTC.

The CDR3 nucleotides are TGTGCCAGCTCACCTTCCTATGCGGGACAGAGATACAATGAGCAGTTCTTC. Encoded protein: CASSPSYAGQRYNEQFF. This chain links TRBV18 with TRBJ2-1; TRBD1 is a possible D gene (7 bases). The CDR3 covers 17 residues. Trimming took 3 bases from V and 4 from J, leaving 19 bases between them. In germline, CDR1 is KGHSH, CDR2 LQKENI.

The CDR3 region has the DNA TGTGCCAGCAGTTTAGAACCTAGCGGGAGGGTTTACGAGCAGTACTTC. Residues: CASSLEPSGRVYEQYF. The chain employs TRBV28 and TRBJ2-7; TRBD2 matches 12 bases. J was trimmed by 4 bases and V by 2 bases; bases with no gene match: 6. Germline values: CDR1 MDHEN, CDR2 SYDVKM. The CDR3 totals 16 residues.

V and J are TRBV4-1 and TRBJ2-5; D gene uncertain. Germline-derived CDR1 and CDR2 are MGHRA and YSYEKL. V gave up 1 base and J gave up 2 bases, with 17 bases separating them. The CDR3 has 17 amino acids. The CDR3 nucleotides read TGCGCCAGCAGCCAAGGCCGAGGAGACTCCCCTCAAGAGACCCAGTACTTC. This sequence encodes CASSQGRGDSPQETQYF.

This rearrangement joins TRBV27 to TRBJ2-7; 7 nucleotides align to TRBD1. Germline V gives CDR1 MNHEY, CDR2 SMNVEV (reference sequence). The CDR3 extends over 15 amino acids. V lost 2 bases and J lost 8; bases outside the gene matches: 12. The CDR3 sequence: CASSLGVGDRTQQYF. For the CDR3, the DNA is TGTGCCAGCAGTTTAGGGGTAGGGGACAGAACTCAGCAGTACTTC.

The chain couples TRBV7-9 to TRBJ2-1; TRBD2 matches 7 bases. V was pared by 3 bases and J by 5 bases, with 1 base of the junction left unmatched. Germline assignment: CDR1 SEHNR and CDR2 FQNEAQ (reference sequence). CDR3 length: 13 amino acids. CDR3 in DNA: TGTGCCAGCAGCTTGACTAGCAACAATGAGCAGTTCTTC. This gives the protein CASSLTSNNEQFF.

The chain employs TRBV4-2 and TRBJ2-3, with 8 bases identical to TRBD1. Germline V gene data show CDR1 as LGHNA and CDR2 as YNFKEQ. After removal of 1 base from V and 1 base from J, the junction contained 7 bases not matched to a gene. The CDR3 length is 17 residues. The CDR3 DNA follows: TGTGCCAGCAGCCAAGGCCCCCCGGGACAGGGCACAGATACGCAGTATTTT. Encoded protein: CASSQGPPGQGTDTQYF.

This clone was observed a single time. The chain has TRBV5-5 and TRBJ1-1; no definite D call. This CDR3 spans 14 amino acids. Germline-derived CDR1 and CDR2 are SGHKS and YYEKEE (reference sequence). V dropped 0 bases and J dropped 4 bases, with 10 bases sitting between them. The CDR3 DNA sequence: TGTGCCAGCAGCTTGGCCAATGAGGGCACTGAAGCTTTCTTT. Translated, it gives CASSLANEGTEAFF.